The 6 T cell receptor beta chains presented below share a single source sample, sequenced in a study of cytomegalovirus exposure and HLA in healthy donors (dated by TCRdb to 2016 to 2017). The method behind the library was the immunoSEQ multiplex PCR assay. For the multiplex PCR, a mixture combining 60 forward primers for TCR Vbeta segments and 13 reverse primers for TCR Jbeta segments was used. Not all clones reach the TCRdb copy of this immuneACCESS table, which keeps in-frame sequences only. Checked studies attribute under half of the gap to unresolved V genes and leave the rest unexplained. Here the sample has just over 60,000 clones; more than 75% occur a single time. The ten top clones hold about 1.5% of the sample. Sequenced material: PBMCs. The source is a man younger than 30 in good health and CMV-seronegative.

The table lists this clone with a count of one. The chain couples TRBV18 to TRBJ1-2; maybe TRBD1 (6 bases). From germline, CDR1 is KGHSH and CDR2 LQKENI. V lost 4 bases and J 6 bases, leaving 21 bases between the germline ends. The CDR3 totals 16 residues. In DNA form, the CDR3 reads TGTGCCAGCTCACGAATAAATCGCGGGGGCAGCGATGGCTACACCTTC. Amino acids: CASSRINRGGSDGYTF.

Only one count was recorded for this clone. The V call is TRBV7-6, the J call TRBJ2-3; 9 nucleotides align to TRBD2. CDR1 and CDR2 (germline): SGHVS, FNYEAQ. J gave up 4 bases and V 1 base, and 3 bases lay outside the gene matches. This CDR3 spans 15 amino acids. The CDR3: CASSLGGGAPDTQYF. CDR3 DNA: TGTGCCAGCAGCTTAGGCGGGGGGGCCCCAGATACGCAGTATTTT.

The chain combines TRBV30 with TRBJ2-5; 12 nucleotides line up with TRBD2. V was pared by 4 bases and J by 2 bases, with 8 bases of the junction left unmatched. There are 16 residues in the CDR3. Germline values: CDR1 GTSNPN, CDR2 SVGIG (reference sequence). The CDR3 DNA sequence: TGTGCCTGGAAGCGACTAGCGGGGGCCATACAAGAGACCCAGTACTTC. Its protein product is CAWKRLAGAIQETQYF.

The table lists this clone with a count of one. The chain is built from TRBV18 and TRBJ2-7; maybe TRBD1 (6 bases). The CDR3 is 14 residues long. The V and J ends lost 3 bases and 6 bases respectively, with 15 bases between them. CDR1 is KGHSH, CDR2 LQKENI, per germline. CDR3 amino acids: CASSPVRGPGEQYF. Here the CDR3 DNA reads TGTGCCAGCTCACCTGTCAGGGGACCCGGCGAGCAGTACTTC.

The chain joins TRBV30 to TRBJ1-5, with 7 bases aligning to TRBD1. Germline CDR1 and CDR2: GTSNPN and SVGIG (reference sequence). The CDR3 runs to 12 residues. The V segment lost 7 bases and the J segment 5 bases; nucleotides outside the gene matches: 5. The CDR3 here is CASRTGHQPQHF. The CDR3 DNA follows: TGTGCCTCTCGGACAGGACATCAGCCCCAGCATTTT.

A few counts support this clone. The rearrangement uses TRBV4-1 and TRBJ1-5; TRBD1 aligns across 7 bases. Germline CDR1 and CDR2: MGHRA and YSYEKL. V was clipped by 3 bases and J by 2 bases; unmatched bases: 4. This CDR3 is 15 amino acids long. The CDR3 DNA is TGCGCCAGCAGCCACGATGGGACAGGCAATCAGCCCCAGCATTTT. This translates into CASSHDGTGNQPQHF.